This record covers a single TCR beta chain. Antigen specificity is unknown. The CDR3 loop spans 13 amino acids. The ends were cut back, 1 base at V and 5 bases at J, with 8 bases in the middle. The germline CDR1 and CDR2 sequences are LNHDA and SQIVND (reference sequence). TCRdb keeps only in-frame clones here, not all; method: immunoSEQ multiplex PCR. The data contain 180,000 or so clones, roughly nine tenths of them singletons. This entry is derived from a study of T cell responses to AZD1222 COVID-19 vaccine. Study-wide points: The breadth and depth of Spike-specific TCRs increased once two AZD1222 doses had been given. There were mostly white British donors and more females than males, and clonal diversity was possibly underestimated. Without day 14 samples, only post-peak T cell repertoires were studied.

The material sequenced was peripheral blood, taken 28 days after the second AZD1222 dose. This TCR was sampled from an adult who received the AZD1222 COVID-19 vaccine. V usage is TRBV19 and J usage is TRBJ1-1, with D perhaps matching TRBD1 (5 bases). This CDR3 is CASSIGGETEAFF. DNA of the CDR3: TGTGCCAGTAGTATAGGAGGGGAGACTGAAGCTTTCTTT.